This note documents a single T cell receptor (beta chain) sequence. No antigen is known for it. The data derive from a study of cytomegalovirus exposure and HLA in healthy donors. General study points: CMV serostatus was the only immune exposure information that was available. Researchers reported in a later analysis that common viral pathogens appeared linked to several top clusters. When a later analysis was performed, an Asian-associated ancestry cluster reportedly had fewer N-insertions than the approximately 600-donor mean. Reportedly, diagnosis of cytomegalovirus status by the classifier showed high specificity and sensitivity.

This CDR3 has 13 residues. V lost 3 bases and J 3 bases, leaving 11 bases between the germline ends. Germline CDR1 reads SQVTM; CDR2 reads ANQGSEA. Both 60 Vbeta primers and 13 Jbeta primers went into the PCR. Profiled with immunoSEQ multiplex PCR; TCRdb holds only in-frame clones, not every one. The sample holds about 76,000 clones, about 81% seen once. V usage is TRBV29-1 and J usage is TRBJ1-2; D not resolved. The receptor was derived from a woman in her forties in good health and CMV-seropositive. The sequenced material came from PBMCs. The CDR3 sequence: CSVDEGVDYGYTF. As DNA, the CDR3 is TGCAGCGTTGATGAGGGTGTGGACTATGGCTACACCTTC.